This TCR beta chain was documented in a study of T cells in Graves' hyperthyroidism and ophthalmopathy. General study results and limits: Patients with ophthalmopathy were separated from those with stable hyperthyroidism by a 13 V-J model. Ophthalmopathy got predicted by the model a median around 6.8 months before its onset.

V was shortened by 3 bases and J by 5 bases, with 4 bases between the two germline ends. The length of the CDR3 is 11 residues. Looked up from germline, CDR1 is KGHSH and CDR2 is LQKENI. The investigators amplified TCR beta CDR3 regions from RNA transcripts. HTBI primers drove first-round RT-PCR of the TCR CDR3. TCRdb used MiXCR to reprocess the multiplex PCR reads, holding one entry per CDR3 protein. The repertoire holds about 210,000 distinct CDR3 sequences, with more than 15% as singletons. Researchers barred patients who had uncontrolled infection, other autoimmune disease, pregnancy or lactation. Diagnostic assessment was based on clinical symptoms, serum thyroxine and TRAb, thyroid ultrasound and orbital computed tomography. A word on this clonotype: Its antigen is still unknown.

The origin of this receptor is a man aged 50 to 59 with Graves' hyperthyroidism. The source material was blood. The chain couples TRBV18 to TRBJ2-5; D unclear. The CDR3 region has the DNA TGTGCCAGCTCACCCGCGGAGACCCAGTACTTC. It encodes CASSPAETQYF.